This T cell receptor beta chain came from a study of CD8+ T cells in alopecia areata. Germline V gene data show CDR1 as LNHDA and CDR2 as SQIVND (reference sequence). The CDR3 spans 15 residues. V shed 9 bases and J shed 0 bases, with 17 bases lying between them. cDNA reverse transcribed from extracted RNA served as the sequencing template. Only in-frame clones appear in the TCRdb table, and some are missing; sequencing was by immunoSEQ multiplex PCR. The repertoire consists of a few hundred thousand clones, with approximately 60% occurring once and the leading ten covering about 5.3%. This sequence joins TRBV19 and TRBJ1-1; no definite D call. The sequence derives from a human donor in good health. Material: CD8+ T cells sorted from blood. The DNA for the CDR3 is TGTGCCAGCACCCGAACGGGGAAGATGAACACTGAAGCTTTCTTT. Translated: CASTRTGKMNTEAFF. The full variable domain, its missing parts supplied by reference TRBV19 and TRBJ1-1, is DGGITQSPKYLFRKEGQNVTLSCEQNLNHDAMYWYRQDPGQGLRLIYYSQIVNDFQKGDIAEGYSVSREKKESFPLTVTSAQKNPTAFYLCASTRTGKMNTEAFFGQGTRLTVV.